The clone carrying this T cell receptor beta chain was seen repeatedly, ten times or more. Its antigen is unknown. The CDR3 goes on 3 residues after the read ends, and that part is filled in from the germline J gene. The source of the sample is a study of T cell clonality in common variable immunodeficiency. General observations from the study: What drives increased CVID clonality needs T cell subpopulation sequencing. Repertoire-complication correlations in CVID were limited by patient heterogeneity. CVID subjects had higher TCRbeta clonality than healthy controls, most marked in about a third. Compared with controls, CVID subjects had fewer shared TCRbeta clones.

Sequencing was performed with immunoSEQ multiplex PCR; in TCRdb, only in-frame clones are kept and a portion is missing. The data list approximately 64,000 clones, none observed once; around 1.7% falls to the top ten. The V gene lost 4 bases and the J gene lost 2 bases, with 9 bases spanning the gap. This CDR3 spans 15 amino acids. Germline CDR1 is MNHNS and CDR2 is SASEGT. The sequence came from a person between 18 and 69 years old in good health. Sequencing was done on a sample of peripheral blood mononuclear cells. V is TRBV6-1 and J is TRBJ2-6; D possibly matches TRBD1 or TRBD2 (5 bases each). CDR3 sequence reads: CASSGRGAGANVLTF. Incomplete CDR3 DNA: TGTGCCAGCAGTGGCAGAGGGGCTGGGGCCAACGTC.